This record covers a single T cell receptor (beta chain). Trimming at V came to 0 bases and at J to 7 bases, leaving 6 bases not matched to a gene. Germline CDR1 is LGHNA and CDR2 is YSLEER. The CDR3 covers 16 residues. The data are from a study of early T cells in non-severe SARS-CoV-2 infection. Individual cDNA molecules received unique molecular identifiers. Using its own MiXCR run on the 5' RACE reads, TCRdb lists one record per CDR3 protein. Among some 44,000 distinct CDR3 sequences listed, roughly 6.2% were seen once. Sample: whole blood, taken at baseline. This chain uses TRBV4-3 with TRBJ2-3; 11 nucleotides agree with TRBD2. The sequence was obtained from an adult who was a healthcare worker with PCR-confirmed SARS-CoV-2 infection or an uninfected control (not recorded which). CDR3 region: CASSQEIAGGQNTQYF. The CDR3 coding sequence is TGCGCCAGCAGCCAAGAAATAGCGGGGGGGCAAAATACGCAGTATTTT.